The subject of this entry is one TCR beta chain. It lacks a known antigen. No much larger clonotype is one base removed from it; base qualities were not supplied. V trim: 5 bases; J trim: 1 base; unmatched bases: 0. The cysteine opens and the phenylalanine closes a CDR3 of 13 amino acids. The sequence is cut down to CDR3 DNA, 39 bases in frame from base 1. CDR1 and CDR2, per the germline V gene, are SGDLS and YYNGEE. The sample originates from a study of blood T cell repertoires in COVID-19 (TCRdb year 2020). In the study overall: Collaborator samples came from the United States, Italy and Spain and covered acute and convalescent phases of COVID-19. The prospective study material was composed of cDNA or gDNA derived from T cells, B-cell-depleted T cells, or PBMCs. The dataset comprised deeply sampled blood TCRbeta repertoires from subjects exposed to, actively infected with, or recovered from COVID-19. The repertoires were released in a freely available public database intended as a resource for research on the immune response to SARS-CoV-2. The samples were drawn from two sources: the first 160 participants of the ongoing ImmuneRACE study, and about 1,300 subjects contributed by 6 global collaborators. Nearly every sample came with metadata listing a de-identified subject ID, COVID-19 status, age in years and sex. Where available, HLA class I and class II types were taken from metadata supplied by the sample provider and were not determined by assay-based typing.

Broad study findings and their caveats: The quantity of clinical and demographic metadata differed by source and by participant and was supplied without curation.

Collaborating institutions collected whole blood in K2EDTA tubes following their own protocols. For TCRbeta analysis, collaborator samples were shipped as frozen whole blood, as isolated PBMCs, or as DNA extracted from either sample type. The immunoSEQ Assay, a bias-controlled multiplex PCR, was used to amplify TCRbeta CDR3 regions from genomic DNA. In the authors' own workflow: Nucleated cell counts per sample were estimated from amplification of reference gene primers within the assay. To quantify the absolute abundance of each unique TCRbeta CDR3 rearrangement, sequence reads were collapsed and filtered. Productive Simpson clonality was computed per sample as the square root of Simpson's diversity index over productive rearrangements. TCRdb took over this immuneACCESS table, retaining in-frame rearrangements with V and J assigned. Such tables are incomplete; in checked studies, under half of the missing clones stem from an unresolved V gene, and the remainder is unexplained. Clone size and V and J calls were adopted from that table, with D and trimming inferred from the DNA. This sample lists 250,000 to 350,000 clones; 70% to 90% were detected once. The ten largest clones represent under 15% of the sample.

The chain links TRBV9 with TRBJ1-1, with 9 bases aligning to TRBD1. Sequencing was performed on peripheral blood. This clonotype was sampled from a woman aged 55-70 years with acute or convalescent COVID-19. The DNA sequence is given as TGTGCCAGCAGGGGACAGGGGAACACTGAAGCTTTCTTT. This encodes CASRGQGNTEAFF.